This T cell receptor beta chain derives from a study of T cell responses to AZD1222 COVID-19 vaccine. Overall study: Second-dose groups at about 4 or about 12 weeks were pooled.

Repertoires were generated with immunoSEQ multiplex PCR, while TCRdb's copy carries only in-frame clones and drops some. The sample has 250,000 or so clones, more than 85% seen once. About this clone itself: Antigen: not known.

Study observations and caveats: It was only after the peak T cell response that any repertoires were sampled.

Germline lookup yields CDR1 SEHNR and CDR2 FQNEAQ (reference sequence). V lost 4 bases to trimming and J lost 4 bases, with 20 bases between them. The CDR3 loop spans 17 amino acids. The chain has TRBV7-9 and TRBJ1-3; maybe TRBD1 (5 bases). This material consisted of peripheral blood, taken on day 0 of AZD1222 vaccination. The source is an adult in good health. CDR3 sequence reads: CASSWRDQGARGNTIYF. The CDR3 DNA reads TGTGCCAGCAGCTGGCGAGATCAAGGGGCGCGCGGAAACACCATATATTTT. The whole variable domain, filled in from reference TRBV7-9 and TRBJ1-3, reads DTGVSQNPRHKITKRGQNVTFRCDPISEHNRLYWYRQTLGQGPEFLTYFQNEAQLEKSRLLSDRFSAERPKGSFSTLEIQRTEQGDSAMYLCASSWRDQGARGNTIYFGEGSWLTVV.